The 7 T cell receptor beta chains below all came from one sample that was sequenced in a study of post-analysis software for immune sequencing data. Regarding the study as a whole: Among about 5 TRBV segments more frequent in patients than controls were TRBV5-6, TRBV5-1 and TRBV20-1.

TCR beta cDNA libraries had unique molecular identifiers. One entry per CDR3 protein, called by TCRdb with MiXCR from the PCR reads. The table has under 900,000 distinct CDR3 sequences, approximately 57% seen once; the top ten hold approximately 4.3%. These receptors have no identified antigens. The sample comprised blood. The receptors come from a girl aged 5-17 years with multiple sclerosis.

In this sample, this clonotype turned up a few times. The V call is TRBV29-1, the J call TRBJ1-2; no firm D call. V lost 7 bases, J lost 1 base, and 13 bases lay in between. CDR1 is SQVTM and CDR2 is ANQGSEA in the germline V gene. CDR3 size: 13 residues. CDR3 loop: CSGGPRNNYGYTF. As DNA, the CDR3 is TGCAGCGGAGGCCCCCGGAATAACTATGGCTACACCTTC.

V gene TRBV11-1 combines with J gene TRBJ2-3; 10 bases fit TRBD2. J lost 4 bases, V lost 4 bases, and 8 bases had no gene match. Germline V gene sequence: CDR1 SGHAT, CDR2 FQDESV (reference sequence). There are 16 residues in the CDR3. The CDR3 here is CASSSFLAGDPDTQYF. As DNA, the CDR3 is TGTGCCAGCAGCTCCTTCCTAGCGGGAGACCCAGATACGCAGTATTTT. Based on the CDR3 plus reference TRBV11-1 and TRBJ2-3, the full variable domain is EAEVAQSPRYKITEKSQAVAFWCDPISGHATLYWYRQILGQGPELLVQFQDESVVDDSQLPKDRFSAERLKGVDSTLKIQPAELGDSAMYLCASSSFLAGDPDTQYFGPGTRLTVL.

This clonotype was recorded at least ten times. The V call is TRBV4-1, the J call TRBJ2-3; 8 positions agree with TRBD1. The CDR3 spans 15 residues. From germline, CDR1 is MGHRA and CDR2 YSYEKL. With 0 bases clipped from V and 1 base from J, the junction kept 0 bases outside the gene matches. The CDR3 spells CASSQDRGRTDTQYF. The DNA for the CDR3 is TGCGCCAGCAGCCAAGACAGGGGGCGCACAGATACGCAGTATTTT.

This CDR3 reads CASSPHGTGGRNTEAFF. The DNA of the CDR3 is TGTGCCAGCAGCCCCCACGGGACAGGGGGACGGAACACTGAAGCTTTCTTT. This chain joins TRBV7-9 and TRBJ1-1, with TRBD1 identical over 11 bases. CDR1 is SEHNR, CDR2 FQNEAQ, per germline (reference sequence). The CDR3 runs to 17 residues. The junction had 9 bases not matched to a gene; V was cut back by 5 bases and J by 1 base.

Written as DNA, the CDR3 is TGTGCCAGCAGCTTATGGGAGGGTGATGGTGGCTACACCTTC. It encodes CASSLWEGDGGYTF. The chain is built from TRBV7-9 and TRBJ1-2; no clear D. Germline CDR1 SEHNR, CDR2 FQNEAQ (reference sequence). V lost 2 bases and J lost 7, with 14 bases in between. The CDR3 totals 14 residues.

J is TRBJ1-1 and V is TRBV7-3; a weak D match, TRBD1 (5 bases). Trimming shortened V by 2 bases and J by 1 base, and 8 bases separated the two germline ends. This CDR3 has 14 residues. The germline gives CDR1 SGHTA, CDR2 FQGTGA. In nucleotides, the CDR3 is TGTGCCAGCAGCTTAGAACAGGAGAACACTGAAGCTTTCTTT. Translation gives CASSLEQENTEAFF.

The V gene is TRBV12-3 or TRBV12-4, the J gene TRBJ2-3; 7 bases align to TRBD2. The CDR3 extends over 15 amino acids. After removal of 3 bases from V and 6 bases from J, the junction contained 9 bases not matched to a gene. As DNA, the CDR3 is TGTGCCAGCAGTTTGGTTGGCGGGGGTCAGGATACGCAGTATTTT. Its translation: CASSLVGGGQDTQYF.